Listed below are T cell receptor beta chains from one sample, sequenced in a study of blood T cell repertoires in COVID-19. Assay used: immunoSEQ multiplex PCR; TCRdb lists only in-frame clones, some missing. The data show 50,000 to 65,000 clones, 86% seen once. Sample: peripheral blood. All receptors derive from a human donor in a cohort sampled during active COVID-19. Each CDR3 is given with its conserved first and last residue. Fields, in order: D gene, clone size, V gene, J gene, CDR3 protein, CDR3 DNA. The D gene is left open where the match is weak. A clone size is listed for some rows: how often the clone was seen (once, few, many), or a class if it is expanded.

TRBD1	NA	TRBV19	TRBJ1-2	CASRLTGNYGYTF	TGTGCCAGCAGATTGACAGGGAACTATGGCTACACCTTC
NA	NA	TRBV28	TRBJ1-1	CASSSRYRGTEAFF	TGTGCCAGCAGTTCCCGCTACCGGGGCACTGAAGCTTTCTTT
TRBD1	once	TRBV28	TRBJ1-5	CASRRQGFSNQPQHF	TGTGCCAGCAGAAGACAGGGGTTTAGCAATCAGCCCCAGCATTTT
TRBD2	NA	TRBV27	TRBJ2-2	CASSLPGLAGASTGELFF	TGTGCCAGCAGTCTGCCGGGACTAGCGGGAGCTAGTACCGGGGAGCTGTTTTTT
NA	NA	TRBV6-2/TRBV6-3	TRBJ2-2	CASSSTGTGELFF	TGTGCCAGCAGTTCCACAGGTACCGGGGAGCTGTTTTTT
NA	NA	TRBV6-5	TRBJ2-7	CASNGQGGKSYEQYF	TGTGCCAGCAACGGGCAGGGGGGTAAGTCCTACGAGCAGTACTTC
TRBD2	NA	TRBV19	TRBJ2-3	CASSIGTRLATDTQYF	TGTGCCAGTAGTATAGGAACCCGACTAGCGACAGATACGCAGTATTTT
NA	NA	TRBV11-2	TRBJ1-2	CASSSEGYTF	TGTGCCAGCAGCAGCGAGGGCTACACCTTC
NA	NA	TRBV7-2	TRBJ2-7	CASSAAGNPYEQYF	TGTGCCAGCAGCGCGGCCGGGAACCCCTACGAGCAGTACTTC
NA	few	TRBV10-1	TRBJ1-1	CASSESGRIAEAFF	TGCGCCAGCAGTGAGTCGGGGAGGATAGCTGAAGCTTTCTTT
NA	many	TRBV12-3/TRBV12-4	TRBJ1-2	CAGTGGRGYTF	TGTGCCGGAACGGGGGGGCGAGGCTACACCTTC
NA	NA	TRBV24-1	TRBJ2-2	CATSVKNTGELFF	TGTGCCACCAGTGTTAAAAACACCGGGGAGCTGTTTTTT
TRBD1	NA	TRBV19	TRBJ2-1	CASTTGTDYNEQFF	TGTGCCAGTACTACCGGGACAGATTACAATGAGCAGTTCTTC
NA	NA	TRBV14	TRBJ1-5	CASSQDRGQPQHF	TGTGCCAGCAGCCAAGACAGGGGCCAGCCCCAGCATTTT
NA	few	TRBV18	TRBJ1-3	CASSPRRQPTSSGNTIYF	TGTGCCAGCTCACCAAGAAGGCAGCCGACTAGCTCTGGAAACACCATATATTTT
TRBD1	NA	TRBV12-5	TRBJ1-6	CASASGTGQNSPLHF	TGTGCTAGTGCCTCCGGGACAGGGCAGAATTCACCCCTCCACTTT
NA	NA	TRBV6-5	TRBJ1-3	CASYPTDSGNTIYF	TGTGCCAGCTACCCGACTGACTCTGGAAACACCATATATTTT
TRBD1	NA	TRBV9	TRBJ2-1	CASSVEGADINEQFF	TGTGCCAGCAGCGTAGAGGGGGCCGACATTAATGAGCAGTTCTTC
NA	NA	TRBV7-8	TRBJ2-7	CASSSLVKRGPYEQYF	TGTGCCAGCAGCTCCCTCGTTAAAAGGGGCCCCTACGAGCAGTACTTC
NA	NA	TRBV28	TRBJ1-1	CASSEGSSRGTEAFF	TGTGCCAGCAGTGAAGGGTCCTCGCGGGGAACTGAAGCTTTCTTT
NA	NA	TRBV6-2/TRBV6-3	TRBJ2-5	CASSYSGGTQYF	TGTGCCAGCAGTTACTCGGGAGGGACCCAGTACTTC
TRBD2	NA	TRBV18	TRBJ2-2	CASSPTGGPLTGELFF	TGTGCCAGCTCACCCACGGGAGGGCCCCTCACCGGGGAGCTGTTTTTT
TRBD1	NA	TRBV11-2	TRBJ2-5	CASSSDRGETQYF	TGTGCCAGCAGTTCCGACAGGGGAGAGACCCAGTACTTC
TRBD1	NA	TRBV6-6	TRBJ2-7	CASRGPGQSYEQYF	TGTGCCAGCAGGGGACCGGGACAGTCCTACGAGCAGTACTTC
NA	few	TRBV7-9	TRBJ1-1	CASSLDGSPEAFF	TGTGCCAGCAGCTTAGATGGGAGTCCCGAAGCTTTCTTT
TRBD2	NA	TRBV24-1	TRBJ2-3	CATSLAGAVDTQYF	TGTGCCACCAGTCTGGCGGGAGCGGTGGATACGCAGTATTTT
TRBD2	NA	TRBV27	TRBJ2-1	CASSLKLAGGWEQFF	TGTGCCAGCAGTTTAAAGCTAGCGGGGGGGTGGGAGCAGTTCTTC
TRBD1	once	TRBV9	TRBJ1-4	CASSGGTGTPTNEKLFF	TGTGCCAGCAGCGGGGGGACAGGAACCCCAACTAATGAAAAACTGTTTTTT
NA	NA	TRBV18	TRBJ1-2	CASSQATDRRIGYTF	TGTGCCAGCTCTCAGGCGACGGATCGCCGGATTGGCTACACCTTC
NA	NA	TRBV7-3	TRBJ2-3	CASSADSSTDTQYF	TGTGCCAGCAGCGCGGACAGTAGCACAGATACGCAGTATTTT
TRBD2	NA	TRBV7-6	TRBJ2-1	CASSLALAGGLLNEQFF	TGTGCCAGCAGCTTAGCGCTAGCGGGGGGACTCCTGAATGAGCAGTTCTTC